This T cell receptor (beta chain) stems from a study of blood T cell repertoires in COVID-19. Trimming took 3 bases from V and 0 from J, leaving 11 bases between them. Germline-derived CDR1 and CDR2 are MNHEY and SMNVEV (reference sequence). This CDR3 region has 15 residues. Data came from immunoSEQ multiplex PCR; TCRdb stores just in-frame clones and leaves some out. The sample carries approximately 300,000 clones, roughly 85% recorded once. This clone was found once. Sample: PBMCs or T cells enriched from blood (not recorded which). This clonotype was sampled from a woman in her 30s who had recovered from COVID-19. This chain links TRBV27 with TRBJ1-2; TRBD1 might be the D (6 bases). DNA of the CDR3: TGTGCCAGCAGTTTCTCACAGGGTTCTAACTATGGCTACACCTTC. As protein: CASSFSQGSNYGYTF.